The clone carrying this TCR beta chain was observed at least ten times. The TCR beta CDR3 regions underwent amplification from RNA transcripts. The first-round RT-PCR employed HTBI primers together with the Qiagen OneStep RT-PCR kit. A multiplex PCR was then performed as the second round. MiXCR, applied by TCRdb to the multiplex PCR reads, yields one record per CDR3 protein. Altogether about 480,000 distinct CDR3 sequences are present, over 13% being singletons, with the ten largest covering 8% to 10%. This sample stems from a study of Graves' ophthalmopathy and Graves' hyperthyroidism. Germline V lookup: CDR1 MNHEY, CDR2 SMNVEV (reference sequence). The CDR3 consists of 15 residues. V shed 6 bases and J 4 bases; nucleotides not matched to a gene: 12.

The material sequenced was blood. The V gene is TRBV27, the J gene TRBJ2-7; TRBD1 matches at 7 bases. This TCR came from a woman aged 30 to 39 with Graves' ophthalmopathy. CDR3: CASSSWGTASYEQYF. The CDR3 coding sequence is TGTGCCAGCAGCTCCTGGGGGACAGCCTCATACGAGCAGTACTTC.